The TCR beta chain under discussion was sequenced for a study of CD8 T cells in ankylosing spondylitis. Whole-study results and caveats: Peripheral blood samples showed relatively rare disease-linked clones, and these clones were CD8+. A motif of 7 to 9 highly homologous TCR beta variants was seen as apparently characteristic of ankylosing spondylitis blood.

TCRdb fed the 5' RACE reads into MiXCR, producing one record per CDR3 protein. The sample has about 170,000 distinct CDR3 sequences, approximately 20% seen once. This clonotype showed up just a few times. As yet, its antigen is unknown. The CDR3 spans 15 residues. Between the trimmed V and J ends, which lost 2 bases and 3 bases, there was a span of 13 bases. Germline lookup yields CDR1 SGDLS and CDR2 YYNGEE. The sequencing input was blood, either unsorted or a sorted T cell fraction (not recorded which). The sequence derives from a male donor with ankylosing spondylitis or in good health (not recorded which). This chain joins TRBV9 and TRBJ2-3, with D perhaps TRBD1 (6 bases). The CDR3 loop reads CASSVEGQKTDTQYF. The CDR3 coding sequence is TGTGCCAGCAGCGTGGAAGGACAGAAGACAGATACGCAGTATTTT.